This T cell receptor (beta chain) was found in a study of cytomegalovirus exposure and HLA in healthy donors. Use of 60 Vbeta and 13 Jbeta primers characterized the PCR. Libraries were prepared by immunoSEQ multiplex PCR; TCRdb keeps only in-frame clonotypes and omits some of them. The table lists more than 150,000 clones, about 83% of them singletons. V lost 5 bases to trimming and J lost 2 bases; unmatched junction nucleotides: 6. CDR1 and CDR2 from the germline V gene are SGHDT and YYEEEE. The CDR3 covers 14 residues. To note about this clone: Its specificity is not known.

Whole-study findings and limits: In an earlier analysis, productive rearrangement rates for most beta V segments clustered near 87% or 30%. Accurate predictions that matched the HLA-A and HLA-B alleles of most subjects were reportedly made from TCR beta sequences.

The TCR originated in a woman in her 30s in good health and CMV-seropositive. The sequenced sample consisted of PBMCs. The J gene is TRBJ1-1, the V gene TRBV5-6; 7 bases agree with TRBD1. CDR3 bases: TGTGCCAGCAGATCCGACAGGGCCAACACTGAAGCTTTCTTT. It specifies CASRSDRANTEAFF. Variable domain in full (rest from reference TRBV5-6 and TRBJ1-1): DAGVTQSPTHLIKTRGQQVTLRCSPKSGHDTVSWYQQALGQGPQFIFQYYEEEERQRGNFPDRFSGHQFPNYSSELNVNALLLGDSALYLCASRSDRANTEAFFGQGTRLTVV.